These T cell receptor beta chains were read from a single sample in a study of shared clonotypes between healthy human individuals. Assay: immunoSEQ multiplex PCR; the TCRdb copy retains only in-frame clones and omits some. The table shows roughly 720,000 clones, with 90% occurring only once. Sequencing used memory CD8+ T cells from PBMCs. The receptors shown here come from a man younger than 35 in good health. Some clones in this sample may be carry-over from other donors' samples. Each CDR3 is given with its conserved first and last residue. A D gene is named only where the DNA matches it firmly. Rows give clone size only sometimes, using once, few, many, or a class for an expanded clone.

v_gene: TRBV28; d_gene: NA; j_gene: TRBJ1-4; abundance: once; CDR3nt: TGTGCCAGCAGTTTAGGCAGGAAAACAACTAATGAAAAACTGTTTTTT; CDR3aa: CASSLGRKTTNEKLFF
v_gene: TRBV29-1; d_gene: NA; j_gene: TRBJ1-1; abundance: NA; CDR3nt: TGCAGCGTTGAAGTAGGGGGGCGGACTGAAGCTTTCTTT; CDR3aa: CSVEVGGRTEAFF
v_gene: TRBV5-1; d_gene: TRBD2; j_gene: TRBJ2-7; abundance: once; CDR3nt: TGCGCCAGCTCTTTAGCGGGAGGGCCCCACGAGCAGTACTTC; CDR3aa: CASSLAGGPHEQYF
v_gene: TRBV23-1; d_gene: TRBD1; j_gene: TRBJ2-7; abundance: NA; CDR3nt: TGCGCCAGCAGTCAATCGGACAGGGCGAGCTCCTACGAGCAGTACTTC; CDR3aa: CASSQSDRASSYEQYF
v_gene: TRBV7-8; d_gene: TRBD1; j_gene: TRBJ2-1; abundance: few; CDR3nt: TGTGCCAGCAGCTTAGATGGTTCGGCATTGTGGGGACAGAGAAATGAGCAGTTCTTC; CDR3aa: CASSLDGSALWGQRNEQFF
v_gene: TRBV2; d_gene: NA; j_gene: TRBJ1-4; abundance: NA; CDR3nt: TGTGCCAGCAGTGAAAACTTGAGGATGGTTGGTAGTGAAAAACTGTTTTTT; CDR3aa: CASSENLRMVGSEKLFF
v_gene: TRBV27; d_gene: TRBD1; j_gene: TRBJ2-4; abundance: NA; CDR3nt: TGTGCCAGCAGTTTAGACAGGGGGTTTAACATTCAGTACTTC; CDR3aa: CASSLDRGFNIQYF
v_gene: TRBV4-1; d_gene: TRBD1; j_gene: TRBJ1-2; abundance: NA; CDR3nt: TGCGCCAGCAGCCCTACTGTGACAGGGGGTCATGGCTACACCTTC; CDR3aa: CASSPTVTGGHGYTF
v_gene: TRBV4-2; d_gene: TRBD1; j_gene: TRBJ2-7; abundance: once; CDR3nt: TGTGCCAGCAGCCAGGGACAGGCCGCCTACGAGCAGTACTTC; CDR3aa: CASSQGQAAYEQYF
v_gene: TRBV25-1; d_gene: NA; j_gene: TRBJ2-7; abundance: NA; CDR3nt: TGTGCCAGCAGCCCTCCCAGGGCAGCTTCCTACGAGCAGTACTTC; CDR3aa: CASSPPRAASYEQYF
v_gene: TRBV18; d_gene: NA; j_gene: TRBJ2-1; abundance: NA; CDR3nt: TGTGCCAGCTCACCAGGAAAGATCTCCTACAATGAGCAGTTCTTC; CDR3aa: CASSPGKISYNEQFF
v_gene: TRBV29-1; d_gene: NA; j_gene: TRBJ2-3; abundance: NA; CDR3nt: TGCAGCGTTCCAGGCGTAATCCGGGATACGCAGTATTTT; CDR3aa: CSVPGVIRDTQYF
v_gene: TRBV6-1; d_gene: NA; j_gene: TRBJ1-1; abundance: NA; CDR3nt: TGTGCCAGCAGTGAAGGCACAGAGGGGAGCACTGAAGCTTTCTTT; CDR3aa: CASSEGTEGSTEAFF
v_gene: TRBV5-4; d_gene: NA; j_gene: TRBJ1-5; abundance: NA; CDR3nt: TGTGCCAGGGGGCTAGGGCAGCCCCAGCATTTT; CDR3aa: CARGLGQPQHF
v_gene: TRBV28; d_gene: NA; j_gene: TRBJ2-3; abundance: NA; CDR3nt: TGTGCCAGCAGTTTAAGAGGGAGCACAGATACGCAGTATTTT; CDR3aa: CASSLRGSTDTQYF
v_gene: TRBV6-1; d_gene: NA; j_gene: TRBJ2-1; abundance: NA; CDR3nt: TGTGCCAGCAGTGAGTACATGGTTGAGCAGTTCTTC; CDR3aa: CASSEYMVEQFF
v_gene: TRBV27; d_gene: TRBD2; j_gene: TRBJ2-3; abundance: NA; CDR3nt: TGTGCCAGCAGCGGACTAGCGGGGCCTCGGGATACGCAGTATTTT; CDR3aa: CASSGLAGPRDTQYF
v_gene: TRBV5-6; d_gene: NA; j_gene: TRBJ1-6; abundance: NA; CDR3nt: TGTGCCAGCAGCTTTACTGGACAGCAAAATTCACCCCTCCACTTT; CDR3aa: CASSFTGQQNSPLHF
v_gene: TRBV15; d_gene: NA; j_gene: TRBJ1-1; abundance: NA; CDR3nt: TGTGCCACCAGCAGAGTAGGGAACACTGAAGCTTTCTTT; CDR3aa: CATSRVGNTEAFF
v_gene: TRBV6-6; d_gene: NA; j_gene: TRBJ2-2; abundance: NA; CDR3nt: TGTGCCAGCAGTTATACTAGAACCGGGGAGCTGTTTTTT; CDR3aa: CASSYTRTGELFF
v_gene: TRBV5-6; d_gene: NA; j_gene: TRBJ2-7; abundance: NA; CDR3nt: TGTGCCAGCAGCTTTACGACAGGATACGAGCAGTACTTC; CDR3aa: CASSFTTGYEQYF
v_gene: TRBV7-3; d_gene: TRBD1; j_gene: TRBJ1-1; abundance: once; CDR3nt: TGTGCCAGCAGCCCGGAATCCGGTACAGGGGGATTAATGGCTTTCTTT; CDR3aa: CASSPESGTGGLMAFF
v_gene: TRBV6-5; d_gene: TRBD2; j_gene: TRBJ2-1; abundance: NA; CDR3nt: TGTGCCAGCAGTTACTCGAATGGACTAGTCGTCCATGAGCAGTTCTTC; CDR3aa: CASSYSNGLVVHEQFF
v_gene: TRBV7-9; d_gene: NA; j_gene: TRBJ2-3; abundance: NA; CDR3nt: TGTGCCAGCAGCCGGACTGGTAAAACAGATACGCAGTATTTT; CDR3aa: CASSRTGKTDTQYF
v_gene: TRBV2; d_gene: NA; j_gene: TRBJ1-1; abundance: NA; CDR3nt: TGTGCCAGCAGGGAAAAGTTGAACACTGAAGCTTTCTTT; CDR3aa: CASREKLNTEAFF
v_gene: TRBV5-4; d_gene: NA; j_gene: TRBJ2-7; abundance: NA; CDR3nt: TGTGCCAGCAGCTTAGGTGACCCCCTCTTGACTGAGCAGTACTTC; CDR3aa: CASSLGDPLLTEQYF
v_gene: TRBV6-1; d_gene: TRBD1; j_gene: TRBJ2-2; abundance: NA; CDR3nt: TGTGCCAGCAGTGATGGACAGGGAGGCACCGGGGAGCTGTTTTTT; CDR3aa: CASSDGQGGTGELFF
v_gene: TRBV7-8; d_gene: NA; j_gene: TRBJ2-3; abundance: NA; CDR3nt: TGTGCCAGCAGCCAATTAGGGACAGATACGCAGTATTTT; CDR3aa: CASSQLGTDTQYF